The present TCR beta chain was sequenced within a study of memory CD4+ T cells and cytomegalovirus serostatus. The sort gate was single viable CD3+CD4+CD8-CD45RO+ cells for memory CD4+ T cells. Measured with immunoSEQ multiplex PCR; TCRdb has only the in-frame clones, and not every one. The table records roughly 53,000 clones, around 77% of them present only once. The germline V gene encodes CDR1 KGHSH and CDR2 LQKENI. The V end was cut by 1 base, the J end by 2 bases, with 17 bases between. The CDR3 is made up of 17 amino acids. Input material: memory CD4+ T cells from blood. This receptor was identified in an adult in good health and CMV-seronegative. The J gene is TRBJ1-2, the V gene TRBV18, with D possibly matching TRBD1 (6 bases). The CDR3 DNA follows: TGTGCCAGCTCACCACTCGCAGCTCAGGGGCAGAACTATGGCTACACCTTC. It translates to CASSPLAAQGQNYGYTF.